The present T cell receptor (beta chain) was sequenced within a study of shared clonotypes between healthy human individuals. Study context: The composition of the donors was a couple of women and a few men aged 18 to 49.

A word on this clone: Antigen specificity is unknown. The same CDR3 is also encoded by other DNA sequences in this sample.

CDR3 length equals 12 residues. Deletions cut 0 bases from V and 4 bases from J, with 1 base between. Per the germline V gene, CDR1 is LGHNT and CDR2 is FRNRAP. Whole-study results and caveats: Clonotype sharing among donors was thought likely to change with sequencing depth. Sample collection involved blood only; tissue repertoires are likely different.

Libraries were prepared by immunoSEQ multiplex PCR; TCRdb keeps only in-frame clonotypes and omits some of them. The sample consists of some 500,000 clones, around 80% of them appearing once. The sequencing sample was made of PBMCs. This chain joins TRBV12-5 and TRBJ2-1; D not certain. The receptor was isolated from a woman in her 40s in good health. Some clones in this sample may be carry-over from other donors' samples. The CDR3 loop is CASGLVYNEQFF. The DNA for the CDR3 is TGTGCTAGTGGTTTGGTTTACAATGAGCAGTTCTTC.